What follows are 29 T cell receptor beta chains derived from one specimen sequenced in a study of shared clonotypes between healthy human individuals. Libraries were prepared by immunoSEQ multiplex PCR; TCRdb keeps only in-frame clonotypes and omits some of them. The table records around 720,000 clones, approximately 73% of them present only once. Sequenced input: memory CD4+ T cells sorted from blood. The subset denotes: CD45RA-negative fraction. The source is a woman between 25 and 40 years old in good health.

V gene TRBV28 combines with J gene TRBJ2-2, with 8 positions matching TRBD2. This CDR3 is built from 16 residues. The J segment lost 2 bases and the V segment lost 9 bases, leaving 11 bases of the junction unmatched. Germline V gives CDR1 MDHEN, CDR2 SYDVKM. CDR3 protein: CASSLAEEYNTGELFF. CDR3 DNA sequence: TGTGCCAGTTCACTAGCGGAAGAATACAACACCGGGGAGCTGTTTTTT.

This clone came up many times. The chain joins TRBV6-6 to TRBJ1-5; D not certain. Germline CDR1 reads MNHNY; CDR2 reads SVGAGI (reference sequence). The CDR3 sequence is 15 residues long. Trimming pared 6 bases from V and 0 bases from J, leaving 12 bases between. The CDR3 region is CASRMDGYSNQPQHF. The CDR3 region has the DNA TGTGCCAGCAGAATGGACGGGTATAGCAATCAGCCCCAGCATTTT.

The V and J genes are TRBV19 and TRBJ2-2; D gene uncertain. The CDR3 is 12 residues long. V gave up 7 bases and J gave up 6 bases, with 9 bases separating them. The V gene's germline CDR1 is LNHDA and CDR2 SQIVND (reference sequence). CDR3 in DNA: TGTGCCAGTACGTCACGTTCCGGGGAGCTGTTTTTT. Translation gives CASTSRSGELFF. The entire variable domain, with the rest obtained from reference TRBV19 and TRBJ2-2, is as follows: DGGITQSPKYLFRKEGQNVTLSCEQNLNHDAMYWYRQDPGQGLRLIYYSQIVNDFQKGDIAEGYSVSREKKESFPLTVTSAQKNPTAFYLCASTSRSGELFFGEGSRLTVL.

About this clone itself: Given a much more abundant clone one base away, this may be a read error. Other DNA sequences from this sample encode an identical CDR3 as well. The gene calls are TRBV5-1 and TRBJ2-3, with a possible D match to TRBD1 (5 bases). Between the trimmed V and J ends, which lost 0 bases and 2 bases, there was a span of 13 bases. Germline assignment: CDR1 SGHRS and CDR2 YFSETQ. This CDR3 contains 16 residues. CDR3 amino acids: CASSLAQGPNTDTQYF. CDR3 in DNA: TGCGCCAGCAGCTTGGCCCAGGGCCCTAACACAGATACGCAGTATTTT.

This clone appeared a few times. The chain carries TRBV27 and TRBJ1-4; D is unresolved. V lost 0 bases and J 8 bases, leaving 13 bases between the germline ends. CDR3 length: 15 residues. CDR1 is MNHEY and CDR2 is SMNVEV in the germline V gene (reference sequence). CDR3 sequence (DNA): TGTGCCAGCAGTTTATCGTTGACCCGGAAAGAAAAACTGTTTTTT. Translation gives CASSLSLTRKEKLFF.

This chain links TRBV5-6 with TRBJ2-7; possibly TRBD2 for D (6 bases). Trimming stripped 1 base from V and 4 bases from J, with 12 bases between. The CDR3 extends over 14 amino acids. Per the germline V gene, CDR1 is SGHDT and CDR2 is YYEEEE. The DNA for the CDR3 is TGTGCCAGCAGCTTGTGGGCAGGGAGGTACGAGCAGTACTTC. Residues: CASSLWAGRYEQYF.

This clone came up many times. V usage is TRBV7-3 and J usage is TRBJ2-2, with D unresolved. V was shortened by 5 bases and J by 6 bases, with 13 bases between the two germline ends. The germline V gene encodes CDR1 SGHTA and CDR2 FQGTGA. The CDR3 loop spans 14 amino acids. CDR3: CASSPQARAGELFF. CDR3 nucleotide sequence: TGTGCCAGCAGCCCTCAGGCTAGGGCCGGGGAGCTGTTTTTT.

The chain couples TRBV18 to TRBJ2-2; TRBD1 is a possible D gene (6 bases). The germline V and J ends were trimmed by 5 bases and 1 base, with 8 bases remaining between them. Looked up from germline, CDR1 is KGHSH and CDR2 is LQKENI. This CDR3 spans 14 amino acids. This CDR3 reads CASSSTGNTGELFF. The CDR3 coding sequence is TGTGCCAGCTCATCGACAGGGAACACCGGGGAGCTGTTTTTT.

For this clone: This sample also contains other DNA sequences that code for the same CDR3. The V gene is TRBV5-1, the J gene TRBJ2-1; TRBD2 agrees at 10 bases. The CDR3 length is 15 residues. Germline lookup yields CDR1 SGHRS and CDR2 YFSETQ. J gave up 1 base and V 4 bases, and 2 bases lay outside the gene matches. As DNA, the CDR3 is TGCGCCAGCAGCCCTAGCGGGAGTTCCTACAATGAGCAGTTCTTC. This gives the protein CASSPSGSSYNEQFF.

The chain carries TRBV6-6 and TRBJ1-1; TRBD1 is a possible D gene (5 bases). V gave up 2 bases and J gave up 5 bases, with 15 bases separating them. The CDR3 has 15 residues. Germline lookup yields CDR1 MNHNY and CDR2 SVGAGI (reference sequence). The DNA of the CDR3 is TGTGCCAGCAGTTACCCGATTGAGGAGGGGACTGAAGCTTTCTTT. Its translation is CASSYPIEEGTEAFF.

This chain links TRBV13 with TRBJ2-7; either TRBD1 or TRBD2 may supply D (5 bases each). CDR3 length: 16 amino acids. From germline, CDR1 is PRHDT and CDR2 FYEKMQ (reference sequence). V was clipped by 0 bases and J by 2 bases, with 14 bases between them. CDR3 nucleotides: TGTGCCAGCAGCTTAGGCCACCGGGACGAGCCCTACGAGCAGTACTTC. Amino acids: CASSLGHRDEPYEQYF.

The chain is built from TRBV19 and TRBJ2-3; no clear D. Trimming pared 5 bases from V and 5 bases from J, leaving 5 bases between. The germline gives CDR1 LNHDA, CDR2 SQIVND (reference sequence). The CDR3 is made up of 11 amino acids. The CDR3: CASSDLDTQYF. CDR3 sequence (DNA): TGTGCCAGTAGTGATCTAGATACGCAGTATTTT. The full variable domain, in which reference TRBV19 and TRBJ2-3 provide the parts outside the CDR3, is DGGITQSPKYLFRKEGQNVTLSCEQNLNHDAMYWYRQDPGQGLRLIYYSQIVNDFQKGDIAEGYSVSREKKESFPLTVTSAQKNPTAFYLCASSDLDTQYFGPGTRLTVL.

The chain uses TRBV19 and TRBJ1-5; TRBD1 agrees at 7 bases. The CDR3 covers 16 residues. J was trimmed by 0 bases and V by 4 bases; bases with no gene match: 6. Germline CDR1 reads LNHDA; CDR2 reads SQIVND (reference sequence). The CDR3 loop reads CASSSRDSYSNQPQHF. DNA of the CDR3: TGTGCCAGTAGTAGCCGGGACAGCTATAGCAATCAGCCCCAGCATTTT.

To note about this clone: The sample carries other DNA sequences with the same CDR3. The rearrangement links TRBV5-1 to TRBJ2-7, with 7 nucleotides matching TRBD2. This CDR3 is 13 amino acids long. V lost 2 bases, J lost 2 bases, and 1 base stayed unmatched. CDR1 and CDR2 from the germline V gene are SGHRS and YFSETQ. CDR3 DNA: TGCGCCAGCAGCTTTGCGGGAGCCTACGAGCAGTACTTC. Its protein product is CASSFAGAYEQYF.

The rearrangement uses TRBV7-2 and TRBJ2-7, with TRBD1 matching over 8 bases. J gave up 7 bases and V 4 bases, and 12 bases lay outside the gene matches. This CDR3 has 15 residues. Germline assignment: CDR1 SGHTA and CDR2 FQGNSA. CDR3 loop: CASSSPPTGASEQYF. The CDR3 coding sequence is TGTGCCAGCAGCTCACCCCCGACAGGGGCGTCAGAGCAGTACTTC. The whole variable domain, remainder taken from reference TRBV7-2 and TRBJ2-7, is GAGVSQSPSNKVTEKGKDVELRCDPISGHTALYWYRQSLGQGLEFLIYFQGNSAPDKSGLPSDRFSAERTGGSVSTLTIQRTQQEDSAVYLCASSSPPTGASEQYFGPGTRLTVT.

As for this clone: Distinct nucleotide sequences in the sample also encode this CDR3. This chain's CDR3 is CASSPQGDTEAFF. For the CDR3, the DNA is TGTGCCAGCTCACCGCAGGGTGACACTGAAGCTTTCTTT. The chain recombines TRBV18 with TRBJ1-1; TRBD1 might be the D (5 bases). This CDR3 is built from 13 residues. Trimming removed 3 bases from V and 3 bases from J, with 8 bases in between. Per germline, CDR1 KGHSH and CDR2 LQKENI.

This clone appeared once. This chain joins TRBV10-2 and TRBJ2-1; 13 positions agree with TRBD2. The germline CDR1 and CDR2 sequences are WSHSY and SAAADI. V was clipped by 6 bases and J by 12 bases; unmatched bases: 5. This CDR3 has 13 residues. In DNA, the CDR3 is TGCGCCAGCAGGGGACTAGCGGGAATAGGGCAGTTCTTC. Translated: CASRGLAGIGQFF.

The chain links TRBV10-3 to TRBJ2-3; 7 bases align to TRBD2. Germline-derived CDR1 and CDR2 are ENHRY and SYGVKD. The length of the CDR3 is 17 residues. With 2 bases clipped from V and 2 bases from J, the junction kept 10 bases outside the gene matches. The CDR3 bases are TGTGCCATCAGTGAGACACTAGCGCATTTGCTCACAGATACGCAGTATTTT. This sequence encodes CAISETLAHLLTDTQYF.

The DNA for the CDR3 is TGTGCCAGCAGCGTAGAAGGCGGGAGGGAGACCCAGTACTTC. This gives the protein CASSVEGGRETQYF. V is TRBV9 and J is TRBJ2-5, with 8 bases that match TRBD2. The CDR3 length is 14 residues. Germline CDR1 is SGDLS and CDR2 is YYNGEE. After removal of 0 bases from V and 5 bases from J, the junction contained 3 bases not matched to a gene.

The gene calls are TRBV25-1 and TRBJ2-3; tentative D call: TRBD2 (6 bases). Germline CDR1 and CDR2: MGHDK and SYGVNS. The V and J ends lost 3 bases and 4 bases respectively, with 8 bases between them. The CDR3 is made up of 13 amino acids. DNA for the CDR3: TGTGCCAGCAGTGAGCGGGGCCCAGATACGCAGTATTTT. Residues: CASSERGPDTQYF.

The chain combines TRBV2 with TRBJ1-1; no firm D call. This CDR3 is built from 15 residues. V was clipped by 5 bases and J by 9 bases, with 22 bases between them. Germline V gene data show CDR1 as SNHLY and CDR2 as FYNNEI. The CDR3 region is CASSHSPGTARQAFF. The CDR3 nucleotides read TGTGCCAGCAGTCACTCCCCCGGCACCGCAAGGCAAGCTTTCTTT.

This clone came up many times. The chain combines TRBV10-3 with TRBJ1-1; tentatively, D is TRBD1 (5 bases). Trimming took off 6 bases at V and 4 bases at J, with 9 bases between the two ends. Germline values: CDR1 ENHRY, CDR2 SYGVKD. This CDR3 contains 12 residues. CDR3 sequence: CAIRGGTTEAFF. As DNA, the CDR3 is TGTGCCATCAGGGGGGGGACCACTGAAGCTTTCTTT.

The chain has TRBV5-1 and TRBJ2-4, with 10 bases lining up with TRBD2. Looked up from germline, CDR1 is SGHRS and CDR2 is YFSETQ. The CDR3 contains 18 residues. With 0 bases clipped from V and 5 bases from J, the junction kept 11 bases outside the gene matches. The CDR3 sequence: CASSLGLRLAGEENIQYF. In DNA, the CDR3 is TGCGCCAGCAGCTTGGGGCTTCGGCTAGCGGGAGAGGAAAACATTCAGTACTTC.

Concerning this clone: One end of the junction does not line up with germline, which may come from a read error. The chain uses TRBV28 and TRBJ2-7; TRBD1 or TRBD2 may be the D gene (5 bases each). There are 15 residues in the CDR3. CDR1 and CDR2 (germline): MDHEN, SYDVKM. CDR3 bases: TGTGCCAGCAGTCTATGGGGGACGCTCGCCTACGAGCAGTACTTC. Residues: CASSLWGTLAYEQYF.

This chain connects TRBV28 to TRBJ2-7; 10 bases agree with TRBD2. Per germline, CDR1 MDHEN and CDR2 SYDVKM. This CDR3 spans 15 amino acids. J lost 6 bases, V lost 5 bases, and 10 bases had no gene match. CDR3 in amino acids: CASSVPGLAKGEQYF. The CDR3 DNA reads as TGTGCCAGCAGTGTACCGGGACTAGCGAAGGGCGAGCAGTACTTC.

The gene calls are TRBV25-1 and TRBJ2-4; 8 bases fit TRBD2. Germline V gene data show CDR1 as MGHDK and CDR2 as SYGVNS. J gave up 7 bases and V 7 bases, and 9 bases lay outside the gene matches. CDR3 length: 14 residues. Written as DNA, the CDR3 is TGTGCCAGCATGGATAACGGGAGGGGGAACATTCAGTACTTC. Amino acid sequence: CASMDNGRGNIQYF.

This clone showed up just a few times. The V call is TRBV5-1, the J call TRBJ2-5; TRBD1 is a possible D gene (6 bases). The CDR3 contains 15 residues. Germline V gene sequence: CDR1 SGHRS, CDR2 YFSETQ. V was pared by 2 bases and J by 4 bases, with 15 bases between. CDR3 nucleotides: TGCGCCAGCAGCTTTACAGGGATACTAAGAGAGACCCAGTACTTC. Residues: CASSFTGILRETQYF.

The chain combines TRBV19 with TRBJ2-3, with 8 bases that match TRBD1. Germline-derived CDR1 and CDR2 are LNHDA and SQIVND (reference sequence). J was trimmed by 3 bases and V by 5 bases; bases with no gene match: 10. The CDR3 is 16 residues long. CDR3: CASSGPRQGSTDTQYF. In DNA, the CDR3 is TGTGCCAGTAGTGGCCCTCGACAGGGGTCTACAGATACGCAGTATTTT.

The chain couples TRBV5-8 to TRBJ1-5, with unresolved D. The germline V gene encodes CDR1 SGHTS and CDR2 YDEGEE. The CDR3 has 13 amino acids. Trimming cost V 4 bases and J 2 bases, with 7 bases left between them. CDR3 sequence (DNA): TGTGCCAGCAGCCCCACGGGCAATCAGCCCCAGCATTTT. As protein: CASSPTGNQPQHF.